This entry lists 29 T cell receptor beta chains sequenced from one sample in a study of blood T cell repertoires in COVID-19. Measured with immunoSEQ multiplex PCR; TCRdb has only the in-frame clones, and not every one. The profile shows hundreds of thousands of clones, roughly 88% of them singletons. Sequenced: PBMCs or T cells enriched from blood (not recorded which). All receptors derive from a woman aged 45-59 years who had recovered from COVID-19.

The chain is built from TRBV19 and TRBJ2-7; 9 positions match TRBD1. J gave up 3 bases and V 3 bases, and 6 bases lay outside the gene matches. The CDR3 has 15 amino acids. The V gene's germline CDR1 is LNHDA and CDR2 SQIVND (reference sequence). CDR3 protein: CASSIPGTGLYEQYF. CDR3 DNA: TGTGCCAGTAGTATCCCCGGGACAGGGCTCTACGAGCAGTACTTC. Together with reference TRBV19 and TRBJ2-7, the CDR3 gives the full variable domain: DGGITQSPKYLFRKEGQNVTLSCEQNLNHDAMYWYRQDPGQGLRLIYYSQIVNDFQKGDIAEGYSVSREKKESFPLTVTSAQKNPTAFYLCASSIPGTGLYEQYFGPGTRLTVT.

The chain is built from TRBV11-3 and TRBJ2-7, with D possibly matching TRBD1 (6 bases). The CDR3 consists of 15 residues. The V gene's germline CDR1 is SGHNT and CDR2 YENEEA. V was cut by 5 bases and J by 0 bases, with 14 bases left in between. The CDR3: CASSPPGTLSYEQYF. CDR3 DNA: TGTGCCAGCAGCCCTCCCGGGACACTCTCCTACGAGCAGTACTTC.

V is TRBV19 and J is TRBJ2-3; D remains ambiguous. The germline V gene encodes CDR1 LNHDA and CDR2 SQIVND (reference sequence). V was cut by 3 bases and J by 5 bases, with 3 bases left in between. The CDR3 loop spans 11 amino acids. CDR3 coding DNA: TGTGCCAGTAGTATCAGAGATACGCAGTATTTT. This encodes CASSIRDTQYF.

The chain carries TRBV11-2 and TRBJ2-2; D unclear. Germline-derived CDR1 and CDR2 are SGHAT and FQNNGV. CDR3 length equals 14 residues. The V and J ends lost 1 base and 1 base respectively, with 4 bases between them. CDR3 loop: CASSLGRNTGELFF. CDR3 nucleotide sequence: TGTGCCAGCAGCTTAGGGAGGAACACCGGGGAGCTGTTTTTT. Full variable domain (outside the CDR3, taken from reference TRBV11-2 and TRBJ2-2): EAGVAQSPRYKIIEKRQSVAFWCNPISGHATLYWYQQILGQGPKLLIQFQNNGVVDDSQLPKDRFSAERLKGVDSTLKIQPAKLEDSAVYLCASSLGRNTGELFFGEGSRLTVL.

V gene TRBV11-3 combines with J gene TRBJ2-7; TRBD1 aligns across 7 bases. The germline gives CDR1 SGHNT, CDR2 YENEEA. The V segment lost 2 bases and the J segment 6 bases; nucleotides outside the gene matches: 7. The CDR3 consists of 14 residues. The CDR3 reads CASSLTSGTAEQYF. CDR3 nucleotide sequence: TGTGCCAGCAGCTTAACGTCCGGGACAGCCGAGCAGTACTTC.

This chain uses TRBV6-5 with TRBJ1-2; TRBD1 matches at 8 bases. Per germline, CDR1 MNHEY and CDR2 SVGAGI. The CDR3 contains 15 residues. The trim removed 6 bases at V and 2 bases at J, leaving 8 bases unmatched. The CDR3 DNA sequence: TGTGCCAGCAGCCCGTCGGGACAGGAGAACTATGGCTACACCTTC. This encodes CASSPSGQENYGYTF.

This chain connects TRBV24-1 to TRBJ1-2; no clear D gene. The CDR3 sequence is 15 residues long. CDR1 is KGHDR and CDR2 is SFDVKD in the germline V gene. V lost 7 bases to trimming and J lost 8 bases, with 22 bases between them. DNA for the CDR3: TGTGCCACCAGCCCAGCGAGGCACCTATCGGCGGGCTACACCTTC. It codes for CATSPARHLSAGYTF.

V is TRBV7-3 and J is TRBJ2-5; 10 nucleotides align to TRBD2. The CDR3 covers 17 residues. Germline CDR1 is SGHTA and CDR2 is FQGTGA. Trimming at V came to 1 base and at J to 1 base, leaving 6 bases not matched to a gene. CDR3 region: CASSLMGQRGGQETQYF. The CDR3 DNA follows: TGTGCCAGCAGCTTAATGGGCCAGCGGGGGGGCCAAGAGACCCAGTACTTC.

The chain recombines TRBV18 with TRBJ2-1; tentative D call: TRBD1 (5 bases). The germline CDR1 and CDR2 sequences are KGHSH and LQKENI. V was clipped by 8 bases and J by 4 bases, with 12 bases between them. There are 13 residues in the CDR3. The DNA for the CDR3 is TGTGCCAGCCTGGTCACAGGTTACAATGAGCAGTTCTTC. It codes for CASLVTGYNEQFF. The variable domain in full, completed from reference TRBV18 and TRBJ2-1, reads NAGVMQNPRHLVRRRGQEARLRCSPMKGHSHVYWYRQLPEEGLKFMVYLQKENIIDESGMPKERFSAEFPKEGPSILRIQQVVRGDSAAYFCASLVTGYNEQFFGPGTRLTVL.

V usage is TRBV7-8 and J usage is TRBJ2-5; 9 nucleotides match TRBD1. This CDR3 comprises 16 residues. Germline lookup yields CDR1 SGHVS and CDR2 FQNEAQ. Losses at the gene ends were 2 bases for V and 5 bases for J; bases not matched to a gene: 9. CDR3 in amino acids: CASSLQRDRVWETQYF. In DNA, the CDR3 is TGTGCCAGCAGCTTACAACGGGACAGGGTTTGGGAGACCCAGTACTTC. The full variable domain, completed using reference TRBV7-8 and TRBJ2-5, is GAGVSQSPRYKVAKRGQDVALRCDPISGHVSLFWYQQALGQGPEFLTYFQNEAQLDKSGLPSDRFFAERPEGSVSTLKIQRTQQEDSAVYLCASSLQRDRVWETQYFGPGTRLLVL.

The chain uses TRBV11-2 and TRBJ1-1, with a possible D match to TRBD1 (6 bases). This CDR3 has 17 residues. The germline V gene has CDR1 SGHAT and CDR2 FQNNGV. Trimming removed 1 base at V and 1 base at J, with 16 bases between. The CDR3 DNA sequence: TGTGCCAGCAGCTTAGGGATCCGGACAGAGAGGAACACTGAAGCTTTCTTT. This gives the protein CASSLGIRTERNTEAFF. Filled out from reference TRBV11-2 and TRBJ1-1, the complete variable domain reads EAGVAQSPRYKIIEKRQSVAFWCNPISGHATLYWYQQILGQGPKLLIQFQNNGVVDDSQLPKDRFSAERLKGVDSTLKIQPAKLEDSAVYLCASSLGIRTERNTEAFFGQGTRLTVV.

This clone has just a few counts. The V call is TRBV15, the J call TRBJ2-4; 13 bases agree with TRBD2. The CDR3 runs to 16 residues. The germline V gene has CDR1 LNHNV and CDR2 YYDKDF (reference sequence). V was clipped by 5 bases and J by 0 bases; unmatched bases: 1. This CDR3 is CATSGTSGKAKNIQYF. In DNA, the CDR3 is TGTGCCACCAGCGGGACTAGCGGGAAAGCCAAAAACATTCAGTACTTC.

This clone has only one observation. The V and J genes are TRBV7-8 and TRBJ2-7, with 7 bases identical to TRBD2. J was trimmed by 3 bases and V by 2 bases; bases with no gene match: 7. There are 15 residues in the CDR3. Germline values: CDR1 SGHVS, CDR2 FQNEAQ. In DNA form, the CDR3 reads TGTGCCAGCAGCTTATTCGCGGGGGACTACTACGAGCAGTACTTC. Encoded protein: CASSLFAGDYYEQYF.

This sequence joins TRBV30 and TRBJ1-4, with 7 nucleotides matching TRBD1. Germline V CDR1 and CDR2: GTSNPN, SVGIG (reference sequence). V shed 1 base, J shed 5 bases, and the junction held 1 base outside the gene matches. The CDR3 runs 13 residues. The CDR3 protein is CAWSGQGNEKLFF. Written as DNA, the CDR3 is TGTGCCTGGAGTGGACAGGGCAATGAAAAACTGTTTTTT.

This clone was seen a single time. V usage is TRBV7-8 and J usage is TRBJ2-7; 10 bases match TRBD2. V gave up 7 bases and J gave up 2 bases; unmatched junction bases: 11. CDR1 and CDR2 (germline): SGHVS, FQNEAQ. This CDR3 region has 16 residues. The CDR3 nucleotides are TGTGCCAGCATCCCCCCGGGACTAGCGTCAGCCTACGAGCAGTACTTC. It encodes CASIPPGLASAYEQYF.

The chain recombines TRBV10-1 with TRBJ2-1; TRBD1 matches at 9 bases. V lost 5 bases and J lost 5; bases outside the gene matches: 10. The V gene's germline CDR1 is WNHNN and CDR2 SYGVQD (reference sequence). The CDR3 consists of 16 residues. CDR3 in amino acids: CASSFRTGVRNNEQFF. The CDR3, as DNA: TGCGCCAGCAGTTTTCGGACAGGGGTACGTAACAATGAGCAGTTCTTC.

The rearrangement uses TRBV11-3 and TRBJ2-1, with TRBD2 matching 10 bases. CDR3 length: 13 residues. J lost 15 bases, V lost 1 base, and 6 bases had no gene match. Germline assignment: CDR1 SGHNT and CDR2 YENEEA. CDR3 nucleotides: TGTGCCAGCAGCTTAGGGGATAGCGGGGGGACGTTCTTC. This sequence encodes CASSLGDSGGTFF.

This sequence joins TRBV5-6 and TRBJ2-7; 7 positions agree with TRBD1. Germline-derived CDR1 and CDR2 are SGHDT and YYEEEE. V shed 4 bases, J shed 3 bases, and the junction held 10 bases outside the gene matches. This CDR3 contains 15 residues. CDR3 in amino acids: CASSITGTAYYEQYF. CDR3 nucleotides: TGTGCCAGCAGCATAACCGGGACAGCGTACTACGAGCAGTACTTC.

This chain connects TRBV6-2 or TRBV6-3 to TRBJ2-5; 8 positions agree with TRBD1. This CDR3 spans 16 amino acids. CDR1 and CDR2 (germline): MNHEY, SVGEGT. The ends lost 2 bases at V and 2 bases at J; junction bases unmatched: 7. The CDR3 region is CASSYPTTGVQETQYF. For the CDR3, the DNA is TGTGCCAGCAGTTACCCAACGACAGGGGTTCAAGAGACCCAGTACTTC.

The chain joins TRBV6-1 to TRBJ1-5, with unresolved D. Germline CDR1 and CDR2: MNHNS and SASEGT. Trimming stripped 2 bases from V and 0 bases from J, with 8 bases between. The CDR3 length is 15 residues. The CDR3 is CASSETRYSNQPQHF. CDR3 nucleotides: TGTGCCAGCAGTGAAACGAGGTATAGCAATCAGCCCCAGCATTTT.

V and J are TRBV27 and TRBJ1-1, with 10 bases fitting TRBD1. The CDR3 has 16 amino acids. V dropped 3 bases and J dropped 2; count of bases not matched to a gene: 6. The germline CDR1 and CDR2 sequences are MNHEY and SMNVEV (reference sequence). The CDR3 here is CASSFRDRGDNTEAFF. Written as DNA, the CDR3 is TGTGCCAGCAGTTTCCGGGACAGGGGTGATAACACTGAAGCTTTCTTT.

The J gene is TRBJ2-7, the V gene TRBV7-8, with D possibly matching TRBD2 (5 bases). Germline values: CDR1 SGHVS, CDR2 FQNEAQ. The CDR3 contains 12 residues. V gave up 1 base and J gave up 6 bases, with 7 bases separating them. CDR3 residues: CASSLGGSEQYF. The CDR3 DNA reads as TGTGCCAGCAGCTTAGGCGGGTCCGAGCAGTACTTC.

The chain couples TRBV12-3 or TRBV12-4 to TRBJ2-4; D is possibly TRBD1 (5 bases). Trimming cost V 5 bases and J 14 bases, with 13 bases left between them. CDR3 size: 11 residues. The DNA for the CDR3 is TGTGCCAGCAGTCTGACAGTCTTAAAGTACTTC. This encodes CASSLTVLKYF.

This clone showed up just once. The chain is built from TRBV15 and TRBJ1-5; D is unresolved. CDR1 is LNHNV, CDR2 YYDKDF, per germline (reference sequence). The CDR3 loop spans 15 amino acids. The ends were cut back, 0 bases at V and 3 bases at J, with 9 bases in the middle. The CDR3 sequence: CATSRDLGANQPQHF. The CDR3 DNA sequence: TGTGCCACCAGCAGAGATTTGGGCGCCAATCAGCCCCAGCATTTT.

The CDR3 protein is CASREAQGAARGGYTF. The DNA for the CDR3 is TGTGCCAGCAGAGAAGCACAGGGCGCCGCACGCGGGGGCTACACCTTC. The chain uses TRBV7-8 and TRBJ1-2; D perhaps matches TRBD1 (6 bases). CDR1 and CDR2 (germline): SGHVS, FQNEAQ. The CDR3 contains 16 residues. V was pared by 6 bases and J by 8 bases, with 25 bases between.

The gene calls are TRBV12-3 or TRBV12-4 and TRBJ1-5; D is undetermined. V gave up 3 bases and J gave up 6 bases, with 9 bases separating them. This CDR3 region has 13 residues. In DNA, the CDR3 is TGTGCCAGCAGTTTGTCCGCGCCTCAGCCCCAGCATTTT. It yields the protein CASSLSAPQPQHF.

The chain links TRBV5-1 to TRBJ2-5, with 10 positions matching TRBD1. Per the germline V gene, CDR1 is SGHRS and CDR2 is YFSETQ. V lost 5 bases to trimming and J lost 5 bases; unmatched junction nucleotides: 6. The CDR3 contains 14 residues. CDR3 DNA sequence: TGCGCCAGCAGGCGGGACAGGGGTGGGGAGACCCAGTACTTC. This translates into CASRRDRGGETQYF.

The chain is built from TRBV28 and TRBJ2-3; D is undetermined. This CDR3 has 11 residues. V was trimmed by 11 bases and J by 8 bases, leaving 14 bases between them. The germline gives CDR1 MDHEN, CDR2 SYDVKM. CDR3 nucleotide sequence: TGTGCCTGGCAGGATCACAGTACGCAGTATTTT. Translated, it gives CAWQDHSTQYF.

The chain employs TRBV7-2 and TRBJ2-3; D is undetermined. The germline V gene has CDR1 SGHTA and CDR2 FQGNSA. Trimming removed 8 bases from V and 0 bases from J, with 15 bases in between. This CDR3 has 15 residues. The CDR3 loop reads CASFRRRSSTDTQYF. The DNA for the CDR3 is TGTGCCAGCTTCCGGCGGCGATCTAGCACAGATACGCAGTATTTT.